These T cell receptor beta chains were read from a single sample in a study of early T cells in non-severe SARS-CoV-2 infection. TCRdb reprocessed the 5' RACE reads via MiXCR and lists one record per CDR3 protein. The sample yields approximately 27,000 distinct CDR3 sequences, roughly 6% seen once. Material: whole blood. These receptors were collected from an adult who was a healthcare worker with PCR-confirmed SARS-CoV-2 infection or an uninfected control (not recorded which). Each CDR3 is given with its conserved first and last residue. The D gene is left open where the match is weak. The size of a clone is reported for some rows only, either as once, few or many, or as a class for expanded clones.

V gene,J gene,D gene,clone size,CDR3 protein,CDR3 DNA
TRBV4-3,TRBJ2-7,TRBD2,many,CASSQDRLALGYEQYF,TGCGCCAGCAGCCAAGATCGACTAGCGCTTGGCTACGAGCAGTACTTC
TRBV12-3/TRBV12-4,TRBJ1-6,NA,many,CATTRQVDSPLHF,TGTGCCACCACGAGACAGGTTGATTCACCCCTCCACTTT
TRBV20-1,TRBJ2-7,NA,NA,CSAVIYGYEQYF,TGCAGTGCCGTCATCTACGGTTACGAGCAGTACTTC
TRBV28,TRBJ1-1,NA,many,CASSLRSTANTEAFF,TGTGCCAGCAGTTTAAGGTCGACAGCAAACACTGAAGCTTTCTTT
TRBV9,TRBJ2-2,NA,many,CASSSRERANTGELFF,TGTGCCAGCAGCTCCAGGGAACGGGCGAACACCGGGGAGCTGTTTTTT
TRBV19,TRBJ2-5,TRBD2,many,CASRLAGETQYF,TGTGCCAGCCGACTAGCGGGAGAGACCCAGTACTTC
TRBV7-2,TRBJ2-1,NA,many,CASSLAYLVNEQFF,TGTGCCAGCAGCTTAGCTTATCTGGTAAATGAGCAGTTCTTC
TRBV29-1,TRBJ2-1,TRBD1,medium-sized,CSVGQVSYNEQFF,TGCAGCGTAGGACAGGTTTCCTACAATGAGCAGTTCTTC
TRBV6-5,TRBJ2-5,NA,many,CASSYSWGVQETQYF,TGTGCCAGCAGTTACTCGTGGGGGGTCCAAGAGACCCAGTACTTC
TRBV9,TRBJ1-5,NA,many,CASSVGDGNQPQHF,TGTGCCAGCAGCGTAGGGGACGGGAATCAGCCCCAGCATTTT
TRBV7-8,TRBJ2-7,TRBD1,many,CASSLRDRATYEQYF,TGTGCCAGCAGCCTCCGGGACAGGGCAACCTACGAGCAGTACTTC
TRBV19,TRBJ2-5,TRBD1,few,CASKPGQGTQTQYF,TGTGCCAGCAAACCGGGACAGGGGACGCAGACCCAGTACTTC
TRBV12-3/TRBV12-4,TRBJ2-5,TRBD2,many,CASSLDSGRETQYF,TGTGCCAGCAGTCTCGATAGCGGGAGAGAGACCCAGTACTTC
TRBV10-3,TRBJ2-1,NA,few,CAISDTGRSYNEQFF,TGTGCCATCAGTGATACCGGGCGCTCCTACAATGAGCAGTTCTTC
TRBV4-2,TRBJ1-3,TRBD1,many,CASSPDREGNTIYF,TGTGCCAGCAGCCCTGACAGGGAGGGAAACACCATATATTTT
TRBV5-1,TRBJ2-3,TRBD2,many,CASSVGLAGSVDTQYF,TGCGCCAGCAGCGTGGGACTAGCGGGGAGTGTGGATACGCAGTATTTT
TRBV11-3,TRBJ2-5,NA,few,CASSIAGTAKTQYF,TGTGCCAGCAGCATCGCCGGGACGGCTAAGACCCAGTACTTC